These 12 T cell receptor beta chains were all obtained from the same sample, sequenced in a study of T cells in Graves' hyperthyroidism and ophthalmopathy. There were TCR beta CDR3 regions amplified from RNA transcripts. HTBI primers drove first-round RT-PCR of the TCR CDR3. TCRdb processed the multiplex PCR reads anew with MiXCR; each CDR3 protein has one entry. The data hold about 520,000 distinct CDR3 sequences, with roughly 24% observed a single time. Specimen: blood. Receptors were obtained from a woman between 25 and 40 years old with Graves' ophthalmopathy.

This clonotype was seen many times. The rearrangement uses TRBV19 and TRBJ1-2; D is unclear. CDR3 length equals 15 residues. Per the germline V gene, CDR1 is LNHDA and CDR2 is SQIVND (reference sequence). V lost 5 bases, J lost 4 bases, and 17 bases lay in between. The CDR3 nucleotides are TGTGCCAGTAGTCCCGACGGCGGAGCGGCCTATGGCTACACCTTC. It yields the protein CASSPDGGAAYGYTF.

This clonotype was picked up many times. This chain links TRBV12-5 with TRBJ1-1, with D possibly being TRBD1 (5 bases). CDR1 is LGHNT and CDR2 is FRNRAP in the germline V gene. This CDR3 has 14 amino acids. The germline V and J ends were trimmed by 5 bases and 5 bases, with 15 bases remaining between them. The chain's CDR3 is CASGEYPSGTEAFF. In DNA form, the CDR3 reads TGTGCTAGTGGTGAGTACCCGTCAGGGACTGAAGCTTTCTTT.

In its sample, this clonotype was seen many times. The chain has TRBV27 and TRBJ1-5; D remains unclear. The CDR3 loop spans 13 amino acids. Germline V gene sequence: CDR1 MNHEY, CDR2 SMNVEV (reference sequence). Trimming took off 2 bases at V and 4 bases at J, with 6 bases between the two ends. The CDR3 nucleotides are TGTGCCAGCAGTTTAGTTCTGAATCAGCCCCAGCATTTT. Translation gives CASSLVLNQPQHF.

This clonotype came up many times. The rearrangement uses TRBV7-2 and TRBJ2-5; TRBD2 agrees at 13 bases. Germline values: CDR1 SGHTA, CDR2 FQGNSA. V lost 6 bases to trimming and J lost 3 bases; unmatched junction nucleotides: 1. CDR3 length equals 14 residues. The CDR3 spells CASRLAGGEETQYF. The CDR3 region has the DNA TGTGCCAGCAGACTAGCGGGGGGGGAAGAGACCCAGTACTTC.

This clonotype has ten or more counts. CDR3 amino acids: CASSIDAGTGDFPYEQYF. CDR3 DNA: TGTGCCAGTAGTATTGATGCCGGGACAGGGGACTTCCCCTACGAGCAGTACTTC. V and J are TRBV19 and TRBJ2-7, with 10 nucleotides matching TRBD1. V shed 3 bases and J 2 bases; nucleotides not matched to a gene: 13. This CDR3 has 18 amino acids. Germline lookup yields CDR1 LNHDA and CDR2 SQIVND (reference sequence).

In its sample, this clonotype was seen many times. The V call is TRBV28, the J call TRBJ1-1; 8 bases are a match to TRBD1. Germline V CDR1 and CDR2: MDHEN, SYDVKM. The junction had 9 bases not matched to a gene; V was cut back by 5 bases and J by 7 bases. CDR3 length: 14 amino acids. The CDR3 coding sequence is TGTGCCAGCAGTCCAGGACAGGGTTTCGGTGAAGCTTTCTTT. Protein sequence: CASSPGQGFGEAFF. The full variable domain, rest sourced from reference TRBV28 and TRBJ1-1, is DVKVTQSSRYLVKRTGEKVFLECVQDMDHENMFWYRQDPGLGLRLIYFSYDVKMKEKGDIPEGYSVSREKKERFSLILESASTNQTSMYLCASSPGQGFGEAFFGQGTRLTVV.

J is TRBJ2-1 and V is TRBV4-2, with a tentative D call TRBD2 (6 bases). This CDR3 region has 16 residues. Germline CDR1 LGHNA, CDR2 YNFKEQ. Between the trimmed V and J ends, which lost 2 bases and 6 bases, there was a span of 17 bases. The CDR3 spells CASSQTVPGLSNEQFF. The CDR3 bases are TGTGCCAGCAGCCAAACTGTACCGGGACTCTCCAATGAGCAGTTCTTC.

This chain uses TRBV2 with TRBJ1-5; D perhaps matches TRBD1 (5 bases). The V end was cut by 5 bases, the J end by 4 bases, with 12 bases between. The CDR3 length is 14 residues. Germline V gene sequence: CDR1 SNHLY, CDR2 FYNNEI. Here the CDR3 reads CASSYSYRNQPQHF. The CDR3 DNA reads TGTGCCAGCAGTTACAGCTACAGGAATCAGCCCCAGCATTTT. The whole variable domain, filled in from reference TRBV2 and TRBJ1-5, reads EPEVTQTPSHQVTQMGQEVILRCVPISNHLYFYWYRQILGQKVEFLVSFYNNEISEKSEIFDDQFSVERPDGSNFTLKIRSTKLEDSAMYFCASSYSYRNQPQHFGDGTRLSIL.

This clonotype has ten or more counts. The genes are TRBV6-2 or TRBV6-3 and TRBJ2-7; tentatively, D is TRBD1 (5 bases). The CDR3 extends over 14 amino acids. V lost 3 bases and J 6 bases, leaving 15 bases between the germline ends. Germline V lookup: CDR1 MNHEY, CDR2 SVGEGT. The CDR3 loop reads CASSYPGISGEQYF. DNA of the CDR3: TGTGCCAGCAGTTATCCAGGGATCTCCGGCGAGCAGTACTTC.

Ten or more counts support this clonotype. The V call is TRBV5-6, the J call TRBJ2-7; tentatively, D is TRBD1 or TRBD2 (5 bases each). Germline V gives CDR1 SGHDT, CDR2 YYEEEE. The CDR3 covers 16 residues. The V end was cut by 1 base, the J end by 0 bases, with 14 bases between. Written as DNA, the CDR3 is TGTGCCAGCAGCTTGTGGGGACGACAGAGCTCCTACGAGCAGTACTTC. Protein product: CASSLWGRQSSYEQYF.

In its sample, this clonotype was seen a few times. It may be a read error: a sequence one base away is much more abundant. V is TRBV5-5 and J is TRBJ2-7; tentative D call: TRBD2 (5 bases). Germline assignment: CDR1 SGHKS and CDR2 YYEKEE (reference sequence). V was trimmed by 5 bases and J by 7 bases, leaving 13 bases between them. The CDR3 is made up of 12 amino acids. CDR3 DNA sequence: TGTGCCAGCAGTCATCAACGGGGTGAGCAGTACTTC. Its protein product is CASSHQRGEQYF.

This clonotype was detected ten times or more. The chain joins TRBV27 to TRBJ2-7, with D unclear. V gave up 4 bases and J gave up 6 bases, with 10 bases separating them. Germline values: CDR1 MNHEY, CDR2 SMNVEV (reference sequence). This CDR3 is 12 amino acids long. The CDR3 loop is CASSSPAREQYF. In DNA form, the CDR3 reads TGTGCCAGCAGTTCCCCAGCGCGCGAGCAGTACTTC.